This T cell receptor beta chain was sequenced during a study of blood T cell repertoires in COVID-19. The overall study: Donors in the United States, Italy and Spain gave samples during acute or convalescent COVID-19.

This clone was seen once. Generated by immunoSEQ multiplex PCR, the TCRdb table keeps only in-frame clones and is missing some. The data contain about 200,000 clones, approximately 87% of them seen just once; the ten biggest clones take up roughly 6.4%. This CDR3 spans 16 amino acids. The sequence was obtained from a man between 60 and 75 years old who had recovered from COVID-19. This chain links TRBV12-1 with TRBJ2-1; TRBD2, the table's D call, lacks a check against the DNA. TRBV12-1 is a listed pseudogene. Sequencing was carried out using peripheral blood. The CDR3 reads CASSQIAGGGYNEQFF. The DNA for the CDR3 is TGTGCCAGCAGCCAAATAGCGGGGGGAGGGTACAATGAGCAGTTCTTC.